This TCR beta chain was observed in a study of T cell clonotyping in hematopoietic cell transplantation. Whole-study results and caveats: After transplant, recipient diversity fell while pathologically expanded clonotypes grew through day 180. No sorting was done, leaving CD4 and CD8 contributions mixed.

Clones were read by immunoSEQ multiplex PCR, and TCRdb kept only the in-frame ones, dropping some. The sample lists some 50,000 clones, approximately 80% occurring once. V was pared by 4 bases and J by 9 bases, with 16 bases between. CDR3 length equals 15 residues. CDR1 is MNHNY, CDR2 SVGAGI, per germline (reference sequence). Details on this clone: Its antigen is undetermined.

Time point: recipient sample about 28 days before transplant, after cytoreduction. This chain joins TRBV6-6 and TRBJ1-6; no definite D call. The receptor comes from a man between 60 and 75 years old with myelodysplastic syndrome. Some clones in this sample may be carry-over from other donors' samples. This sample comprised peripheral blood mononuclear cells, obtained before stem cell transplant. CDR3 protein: CASSFRLLVGSPLHF. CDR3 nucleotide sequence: TGTGCCAGCAGTTTCCGTTTACTAGTGGGTTCACCCCTCCACTTT.